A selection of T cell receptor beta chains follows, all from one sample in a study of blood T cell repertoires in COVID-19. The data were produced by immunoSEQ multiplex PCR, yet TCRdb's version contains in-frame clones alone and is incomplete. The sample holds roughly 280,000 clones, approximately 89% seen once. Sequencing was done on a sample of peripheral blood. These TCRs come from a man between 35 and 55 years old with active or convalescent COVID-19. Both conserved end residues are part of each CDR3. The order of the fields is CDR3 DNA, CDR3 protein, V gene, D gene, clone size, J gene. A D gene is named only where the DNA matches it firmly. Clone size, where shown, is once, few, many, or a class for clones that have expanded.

TGTGCCAGCAGCAGCAGCGGGACCGGGTTCTTCGGTGAGCAGTTCTTC,CASSSSGTGFFGEQFF,TRBV7-6,TRBD2,-,TRBJ2-1
TGTGCCACCAGTGATTTGCAGGCCGCAGATACGCAGTATTTT,CATSDLQAADTQYF,TRBV24-1,-,-,TRBJ2-3
TGTGCCAGCAGCACCCAACGCGGGCCTAGCACAGATACGCAGTATTTT,CASSTQRGPSTDTQYF,TRBV9,-,-,TRBJ2-3
TGTGCCAGCAGGGAGGGGGCGGCATATGGCTACACCTTC,CASREGAAYGYTF,TRBV2,TRBD1,-,TRBJ1-2
TGTGCCAGCAGCGCTAGCGGGGCGCTCTACGAGCAGTACTTC,CASSASGALYEQYF,TRBV27,TRBD2,few,TRBJ2-7
TGTGCCAACAGCTGGGGCAGGAGTGACATTCAGTACTTC,CANSWGRSDIQYF,TRBV5-4,-,-,TRBJ2-4
TGCGCCAGCAGAGACACAGGGGGCTACGAGCAGTACTTC,CASRDTGGYEQYF,TRBV10-1,TRBD1,-,TRBJ2-7
TGTGCCAGCAGTTTGGGGGGGGCATATAGCAATCAGCCCCAGCATTTT,CASSLGGAYSNQPQHF,TRBV28,-,-,TRBJ1-5
TGTGCCAGCAGTTTCGCGGGGGTCGATCAGCCCCAGCATTTT,CASSFAGVDQPQHF,TRBV28,-,-,TRBJ1-5
TGTGCCAGCAAGGGGGATTTTTCCGGGGAGCTGTTTTTT,CASKGDFSGELFF,TRBV28,-,once,TRBJ2-2
TGCAGCGTTGACGACTCGACAGGGGGTGGCTACACCTTC,CSVDDSTGGGYTF,TRBV29-1,TRBD1,-,TRBJ1-2
TGTGCCAGCAGTCGCGGCGGGCTTGGAGCTTTCTTT,CASSRGGLGAFF,TRBV5-6,-,-,TRBJ1-1
TGCGCCAGCAGTCTGACAGGGATGGATACGCAGTATTTT,CASSLTGMDTQYF,TRBV10-1,TRBD1,-,TRBJ2-3
TGTGCCAGCAGTCTCGGGGGACGCGGGCAGTACTTC,CASSLGGRGQYF,TRBV12-3/TRBV12-4,-,-,TRBJ2-7
TGTGCCAGCAGCGATACCCACCTAGCGGCCTACGAGCAGTACTTC,CASSDTHLAAYEQYF,TRBV2,TRBD2,-,TRBJ2-7
TGTGCCAGCAGTGACGGGAGCCAGGGGATCACTGAAGCTTTCTTT,CASSDGSQGITEAFF,TRBV6-4,-,-,TRBJ1-1
TGTGCCAGCAGTTTATCGGGGGGACTAGCGGGACCAAGGGGATACGAGCAGTACTTC,CASSLSGGLAGPRGYEQYF,TRBV27,TRBD2,-,TRBJ2-7
TGCGCCAGCAGCTTGGGGCAGGGCCCCTACGAGCAGTACTTC,CASSLGQGPYEQYF,TRBV5-1,-,-,TRBJ2-7
TGTGCCAGCAGTACCCCCTTGGGCCACGAGCAGTACTTC,CASSTPLGHEQYF,TRBV27,-,-,TRBJ2-7
TGTGCCAGCAGAAGTACCGACAGGTTGTCTGAAGCTTTCTTT,CASRSTDRLSEAFF,TRBV6-6,-,-,TRBJ1-1
TGTGCCAGCAGCCGGCTTAGCGGGAACGGGCGCGAGCAGTACTTC,CASSRLSGNGREQYF,TRBV7-2,TRBD2,-,TRBJ2-7
TGTGCCAGCTGGGGGCAGGGGGCGCGGGGAGAGACCCAGTACTTC,CASWGQGARGETQYF,TRBV28,TRBD1,-,TRBJ2-5
TGTGCCTGGAGCTCCTCCTCAGTGAGGCGCGGACAGATGAAGGCTGAAGCTTTCTTT,CAWSSSSVRRGQMKAEAFF,TRBV30,-,-,TRBJ1-1
TGTGCCACCAGTGACCGTGGGCCTTCAGATGAGCAGTTCTTC,CATSDRGPSDEQFF,TRBV24-1,-,once,TRBJ2-1
TGTGCCAGCAGCGTAGGGGAGACCGGGGAGCTGTTTTTT,CASSVGETGELFF,TRBV9,-,-,TRBJ2-2
TGTGCCAGCAGCTACGGAGGGTATTACGGGCAGTACTTC,CASSYGGYYGQYF,TRBV2,-,-,TRBJ2-7
TGTGCCAGCAGTGAAGACCTAACAGGGGATGAGCAGTTCTTC,CASSEDLTGDEQFF,TRBV2,TRBD1,-,TRBJ2-1
TGTGCCAGTAGTCTCTACAGGGGCCCGAGCAATCAGCCCCAGCATTTT,CASSLYRGPSNQPQHF,TRBV19,TRBD1,once,TRBJ1-5
TGTGCCAGCACCGACAGGAGCAAGACCTACGAGCAGTACTTC,CASTDRSKTYEQYF,TRBV2,-,few,TRBJ2-7
TGTGCCAGCAACCCACTTCTCCAGCATTTT,CASNPLLQHF,TRBV7-7,-,-,TRBJ1-5
TGTGCCAGCAGTTCTAGCGGAGGGCATACGCAGTATTTT,CASSSSGGHTQYF,TRBV7-9,TRBD2,-,TRBJ2-3
TGTGCCAGCAGCACACCCCAAAGCGGGGGGTCGTACAATGAGCAGTTCTTC,CASSTPQSGGSYNEQFF,TRBV7-2,TRBD2,once,TRBJ2-1
TGCGCCAGCAGCTTGGCCAGGGGAACCTCGAACACCGGGGAGCTGTTTTTT,CASSLARGTSNTGELFF,TRBV5-1,-,once,TRBJ2-2
TGTGCCAGCTCTGGGCAATCCTACGAGCAGTACTTC,CASSGQSYEQYF,TRBV18,-,-,TRBJ2-7
TGTGCCAGCAGTGAAGCGAGAACAGTGGATTCACCCCTCCACTTT,CASSEARTVDSPLHF,TRBV6-1,-,-,TRBJ1-6
TGTGCCAGCAGTTCAGCAGGGGGTCGCGACTACACCTTC,CASSSAGGRDYTF,TRBV27,TRBD1,-,TRBJ1-2
TGTGCCAGCAGTCGCCGGGACATTTCTGGAAACACCATATATTTT,CASSRRDISGNTIYF,TRBV6-5,-,-,TRBJ1-3
TGTGCCAGCAGCTTGGTTCCACAAAGCACAGATACGCAGTATTTT,CASSLVPQSTDTQYF,TRBV5-4,-,once,TRBJ2-3
TGTGCCAGACCGACTAGCATTGCCGGGGAGCTGTTTTTT,CARPTSIAGELFF,TRBV21-1,-,many,TRBJ2-2
TGTGCCAGCAGCCCCGCCGAGAGAAGGGGCACTGAAGCTTTCTTT,CASSPAERRGTEAFF,TRBV5-4,-,few,TRBJ1-1
TGCGCCAGCAGCTCACGACAGACAGATACGCAGTATTTT,CASSSRQTDTQYF,TRBV5-1,-,-,TRBJ2-3